A single sample gave rise to the 31 T cell receptor beta chains below, sequenced in a study of OX40 agonist ivuxolimab in advanced cancers. Generated by immunoSEQ multiplex PCR, the TCRdb table keeps only in-frame clones and is missing some. Of roughly 50,000 clones in the sample, around 87% were seen once. The starting material was CD4+ or CD8+ T cells sorted from blood, obtained in a trial of the OX40 agonist ivuxolimab. The receptor set was obtained from an adult with an advanced solid tumor such as melanoma, head and neck, liver or kidney cancer.

The rearrangement links TRBV4-1 to TRBJ2-3; 13 positions agree with TRBD2. Germline lookup yields CDR1 MGHRA and CDR2 YSYEKL. The CDR3 totals 15 residues. V shed 6 bases, J shed 4 bases, and the junction held 4 bases outside the gene matches. The CDR3, as DNA: TGCGCCAGCAGGGGGACTAGCGGGGTATCAGATACGCAGTATTTT. As protein: CASRGTSGVSDTQYF.

This chain uses TRBV4-3 with TRBJ1-1; perhaps TRBD1 as D (5 bases). This CDR3 is 15 amino acids long. In germline, CDR1 is LGHNA, CDR2 YSLEER. Trimming pared 0 bases from V and 8 bases from J, leaving 16 bases between. The DNA of the CDR3 is TGCGCCAGCAGCCAAGATTACCAGGGTTTTGGAGAAGCTTTCTTT. It translates to CASSQDYQGFGEAFF.

This chain connects TRBV6-6 to TRBJ2-2, with D maybe TRBD1 (5 bases). Trimming pared 6 bases from V and 3 bases from J, leaving 14 bases between. Germline CDR1 reads MNHNY; CDR2 reads SVGAGI (reference sequence). The CDR3 covers 15 residues. The CDR3 loop reads CASSSAQGYTGELFF. The CDR3 DNA is TGTGCCAGCAGCTCTGCCCAGGGATACACCGGGGAGCTGTTTTTT.

J is TRBJ1-6 and V is TRBV4-1, with no clear D. This CDR3 comprises 17 residues. Germline V gene data show CDR1 as MGHRA and CDR2 as YSYEKL. V gave up 0 bases and J gave up 0 bases, with 9 bases separating them. CDR3 protein: CASSQDPRSSYNSPLHF. Here the CDR3 DNA reads TGCGCCAGCAGCCAAGATCCCCGTAGCTCCTATAATTCACCCCTCCACTTT.

The CDR3 here is CASSNRDSPNLSTDTQYF. The CDR3 region has the DNA TGTGCCAGCAGCAACCGGGACAGCCCCAACCTCAGCACAGATACGCAGTATTTT. The chain employs TRBV21-1 and TRBJ2-3; the table's D call of TRBD1 was not tested on the DNA. TRBV21-1 is classified as a pseudogene. The CDR3 length is 18 residues.

The chain joins TRBV6-1 to TRBJ1-2; a possible D gene is TRBD1 (6 bases). The germline V gene encodes CDR1 MNHNS and CDR2 SASEGT. The CDR3 extends over 14 amino acids. The V end lost 6 bases, the J end lost 4 bases, and 15 bases lay between the germline ends. The DNA for the CDR3 is TGTGCCAGCAGCGAATCGGGACAACTCTATGGCTACACCTTC. Its translation: CASSESGQLYGYTF.

The genes are TRBV19 and TRBJ1-2; no definite D call. Per germline, CDR1 LNHDA and CDR2 SQIVND (reference sequence). V lost 5 bases to trimming and J lost 8 bases, with 9 bases between them. This CDR3 spans 11 amino acids. CDR3 region: CASSSEYGYTF. For the CDR3, the DNA is TGTGCCAGTAGTTCGGAATACGGCTACACCTTC.

The chain is built from TRBV29-1 and TRBJ2-7, with D unresolved. CDR1 is SQVTM, CDR2 ANQGSEA, per germline. V lost 7 bases and J lost 3, with 16 bases in between. The CDR3 is 13 residues long. This CDR3 is CSAGPGPLYEQYF. The DNA of the CDR3 is TGCAGCGCAGGACCCGGGCCTCTCTACGAGCAGTACTTC.

The J gene is TRBJ2-3, the V gene TRBV29-1; perhaps TRBD1 as D (5 bases). The CDR3 is 14 amino acids. From germline, CDR1 is SQVTM and CDR2 ANQGSEA. V was trimmed by 0 bases and J by 0 bases, leaving 7 bases between them. The CDR3, as DNA: TGCAGCGTTGAAGACAGGGCAAGCACAGATACGCAGTATTTT. Translation gives CSVEDRASTDTQYF.

The rearrangement uses TRBV25-1 and TRBJ2-3, with D tentatively TRBD1 (6 bases). Looked up from germline, CDR1 is MGHDK and CDR2 is SYGVNS. This CDR3 contains 15 residues. V lost 1 base and J lost 4, with 12 bases in between. The CDR3 protein is CASSESRQGSDTQYF. In DNA, the CDR3 is TGTGCCAGCAGTGAATCGAGGCAGGGGTCAGATACGCAGTATTTT.

The chain links TRBV5-4 to TRBJ1-1; TRBD1 matches 9 bases. The CDR3 has 13 residues. The germline V gene has CDR1 SGHNT and CDR2 YYREEE (reference sequence). After removal of 2 bases from V and 11 bases from J, the junction contained 7 bases not matched to a gene. CDR3 residues: CASSFGGDRVAFF. The CDR3 DNA sequence: TGTGCCAGCAGCTTCGGCGGGGACAGGGTTGCTTTCTTT.

The V call is TRBV2, the J call TRBJ2-5; no firm D call. Germline V CDR1 and CDR2: SNHLY, FYNNEI. The CDR3 runs to 13 residues. Trimming took 4 bases from V and 2 from J, leaving 8 bases between them. The CDR3 spells CASSAELQETQYF. Written as DNA, the CDR3 is TGTGCCAGCAGTGCGGAGCTACAAGAGACCCAGTACTTC.

This clone was observed a handful of times. The J gene is TRBJ1-6, the V gene TRBV2; 11 bases line up with TRBD1. The CDR3 sequence is 14 residues long. The V and J ends lost 6 bases and 9 bases, in that order; junction bases with no gene match: 4. Germline loops: CDR1 SNHLY, CDR2 FYNNEI. As DNA, the CDR3 is TGTGCCAGCAGGGACAGGGGGCTAAGTTCACCCCTCCACTTT. This sequence encodes CASRDRGLSSPLHF.

This clone came up a few times. The V gene is TRBV19, the J gene TRBJ1-2; the D is unclear. The V end lost 5 bases, the J end lost 7 bases, and 11 bases lay between the germline ends. Germline assignment: CDR1 LNHDA and CDR2 SQIVND (reference sequence). The CDR3 is made up of 12 amino acids. CDR3 loop: CASSEGRGGYTF. For the CDR3, the DNA is TGTGCCAGTAGTGAAGGTAGAGGTGGCTACACCTTC.

The chain uses TRBV27 and TRBJ1-1; no definite D call. In germline, CDR1 is MNHEY, CDR2 SMNVEV (reference sequence). The V and J ends lost 3 bases and 0 bases respectively, with 8 bases between them. The CDR3 runs to 14 residues. The DNA of the CDR3 is TGTGCCAGCAGTTTTGCCGGGCTGAACACTGAAGCTTTCTTT. This codes for CASSFAGLNTEAFF.

V is TRBV2 and J is TRBJ2-2; the D gene is possibly TRBD1 (6 bases). Germline CDR1 and CDR2: SNHLY and FYNNEI. Deletions cut 1 base from V and 6 bases from J, with 12 bases between. The CDR3 has 15 amino acids. In DNA, the CDR3 is TGTGCCAGCAGTGAAGAAGACTCAGGGGCCGGGGAGCTGTTTTTT. It yields the protein CASSEEDSGAGELFF.

This chain joins TRBV19 and TRBJ1-4; a weak D match, TRBD1 (6 bases). Trimming left V 3 bases short and J 0 bases short, with 11 bases between. CDR1 is LNHDA and CDR2 is SQIVND in the germline V gene (reference sequence). CDR3 length equals 16 residues. For the CDR3, the DNA is TGTGCCAGTAGTATCCGGGACACCGCAACTAATGAAAAACTGTTTTTT. Encoded protein: CASSIRDTATNEKLFF.

The J gene is TRBJ2-2, the V gene TRBV2; 10 bases align to TRBD1. The CDR3 consists of 15 residues. Germline CDR1 and CDR2: SNHLY and FYNNEI. J lost 3 bases, V lost 6 bases, and 4 bases had no gene match. DNA for the CDR3: TGTGCCAGCAGCGACAGGGGGCGGGACACCGGGGAGCTGTTTTTT. The encoded protein is CASSDRGRDTGELFF.

The chain is built from TRBV7-9 and TRBJ2-5; TRBD2 is a possible D gene (6 bases). This CDR3 has 15 amino acids. Germline CDR1 is SEHNR and CDR2 is FQNEAQ (reference sequence). Between the trimmed V and J ends, which lost 5 bases and 4 bases, there was a span of 17 bases. CDR3 coding DNA: TGTGCCAGCAGCCTCGATGGGGGGACTCGAGAGACCCAGTACTTC. As protein: CASSLDGGTRETQYF.

The chain joins TRBV27 to TRBJ1-2, with a tentative D call TRBD1 (5 bases). Germline loops: CDR1 MNHEY, CDR2 SMNVEV (reference sequence). The CDR3 is made up of 14 amino acids. Trimming stripped 5 bases from V and 5 bases from J, with 15 bases between. The CDR3 loop reads CASSPYRDGYGYTF. The CDR3 DNA follows: TGTGCCAGCAGTCCATATAGGGACGGATATGGCTACACCTTC.

V gene TRBV5-1 combines with J gene TRBJ2-7; D is possibly TRBD1 or TRBD2 (5 bases each). V lost 3 bases, J lost 6 bases, and 16 bases lay in between. The CDR3 totals 14 residues. Germline-derived CDR1 and CDR2 are SGHRS and YFSETQ. CDR3 in DNA: TGCGCCAGCAGCTGGGGTGGGGGAGACCGCGAGCAGTACTTC. Its protein product is CASSWGGGDREQYF.

The rearrangement uses TRBV27 and TRBJ1-5, with D perhaps matching TRBD1 (6 bases). The V end was cut by 6 bases, the J end by 0 bases, with 15 bases between. The CDR3 length is 16 residues. Germline CDR1 reads MNHEY; CDR2 reads SMNVEV (reference sequence). The CDR3 coding sequence is TGTGCCAGCAGCCAACAGGGTGGTGCTAGCAATCAGCCCCAGCATTTT. Translation gives CASSQQGGASNQPQHF.

This chain links TRBV10-3 with TRBJ2-2, with D possibly matching TRBD1 (7 bases). CDR3 size: 18 residues. The germline gives CDR1 ENHRY, CDR2 SYGVKD. Trimming removed 3 bases at V and 3 bases at J, with 20 bases between. CDR3 nucleotide sequence: TGTGCCATCAGTGACCCTCCTGACAGGGAGGTTTACACCGGGGAGCTGTTTTTT. Protein product: CAISDPPDREVYTGELFF.

This sequence joins TRBV5-1 and TRBJ2-3; D is unclear. This CDR3 spans 14 amino acids. Trimming removed 5 bases from V and 2 bases from J, with 12 bases in between. Germline lookup yields CDR1 SGHRS and CDR2 YFSETQ. As DNA, the CDR3 is TGCGCCAGCAGTAGGGCGGCGGCCACAGATACGCAGTATTTT. Amino acids: CASSRAAATDTQYF.

The chain recombines TRBV5-4 with TRBJ1-3; no firm D call. The germline V gene encodes CDR1 SGHNT and CDR2 YYREEE (reference sequence). The length of the CDR3 is 14 residues. Trimming removed 0 bases from V and 4 bases from J, with 8 bases in between. The CDR3 spells CASSLDITGNTIYF. In nucleotides, the CDR3 is TGTGCCAGCAGCTTGGATATTACGGGAAACACCATATATTTT.

The CDR3 region is CASSYRVSGELFF. For the CDR3, the DNA is TGTGCCAGCAGTTATAGAGTGTCCGGGGAGCTGTTTTTT. V is TRBV6-5 and J is TRBJ2-2; D not resolved. The length of the CDR3 is 13 residues. Germline V CDR1 and CDR2: MNHEY, SVGAGI. V dropped 3 bases and J dropped 6 bases, with 8 bases sitting between them.

In this sample, this clone turned up once. Other DNA variants within this sample encode the same CDR3. This chain joins TRBV5-1 and TRBJ1-5, with 7 positions matching TRBD1. There are 15 residues in the CDR3. Germline CDR1 SGHRS, CDR2 YFSETQ. Unmatched junction bases numbered 2, after V lost 1 base and J lost 1 base. The CDR3 reads CASSLTGESNQPQHF. CDR3 bases: TGCGCCAGCAGCTTGACAGGGGAGAGCAATCAGCCCCAGCATTTT. Filled out from reference TRBV5-1 and TRBJ1-5, the complete variable domain reads KAGVTQTPRYLIKTRGQQVTLSCSPISGHRSVSWYQQTPGQGLQFLFEYFSETQRNKGNFPGRFSGRQFSNSRSEMNVSTLELGDSALYLCASSLTGESNQPQHFGDGTRLSIL.

This clone has a single count. The chain employs TRBV6-5 and TRBJ1-2, with D unclear. CDR1 MNHEY and CDR2 SVGAGI come from the germline V gene. This CDR3 is 12 amino acids long. V dropped 5 bases and J dropped 8 bases, with 12 bases sitting between them. The CDR3 coding sequence is TGTGCCAGCAGTCCCGACTTGGGGGGCTACACCTTC. Translating gives CASSPDLGGYTF.

J is TRBJ1-1 and V is TRBV5-4; D uncertain. The CDR3 has 17 residues. Trimming cost V 0 bases and J 5 bases, with 20 bases left between them. Germline V CDR1 and CDR2: SGHNT, YYREEE (reference sequence). The CDR3 DNA follows: TGTGCCAGCAGCTTGGCTTTACTGCGGGGTAGGGAAACTGAAGCTTTCTTT. This encodes CASSLALLRGRETEAFF.

This rearrangement joins TRBV6-5 to TRBJ2-3; D uncertain. The V gene's germline CDR1 is MNHEY and CDR2 SVGAGI. The CDR3 contains 15 residues. The V end lost 0 bases, the J end lost 1 base, and 8 bases lay between the germline ends. The CDR3 DNA reads TGTGCCAGCAGTTACTCGGACCCCCGCACAGATACGCAGTATTTT. It translates to CASSYSDPRTDTQYF.

The rearrangement uses TRBV18 and TRBJ2-6; TRBD1 is a possible D gene (6 bases). The V gene's germline CDR1 is KGHSH and CDR2 LQKENI. The CDR3 totals 20 residues. With 5 bases removed from V and 1 base from J, the gap between germline ends came to 24 bases. The CDR3 sequence is CASSKVRPQGSGSGANVLTF. The CDR3 nucleotides read TGTGCCAGCTCAAAGGTTCGTCCACAGGGCTCAGGGTCTGGGGCCAACGTCCTGACTTTC.